This TCR beta chain was captured in a study of T cells in Graves' hyperthyroidism and ophthalmopathy. The overall study: Peripheral blood was taken when the disease was first diagnosed, before any treatment began.

This clonotype was recorded at least ten times. CDR3 length: 14 residues. Trimming took off 4 bases at V and 3 bases at J, with 13 bases between the two ends. Per germline, CDR1 MNHNS and CDR2 SASEGT. TCR beta CDR3 regions were amplified from RNA transcripts. First-round RT-PCR with HTBI primers amplified the TCR CDR3 region. TCRdb itself ran the multiplex PCR reads through MiXCR, one entry per CDR3 protein. The table shows over 250,000 distinct CDR3 sequences, with 25% occurring only once. The chain recombines TRBV6-1 with TRBJ2-7, with D maybe TRBD1 (6 bases). The sequence was obtained from a man aged 35 to 55 with Graves' hyperthyroidism that later progressed to Graves' ophthalmopathy. Sequenced material: blood. The CDR3 DNA reads TGTGCCAGCAGTGGACAGGCAGGCGGCTACGAGCAGTACTTC. It specifies CASSGQAGGYEQYF.